Listed below are T cell receptor beta chains from one sample, sequenced in a study of T cells in localized non-small cell lung cancer. The data were produced by immunoSEQ multiplex PCR, yet TCRdb's version contains in-frame clones alone and is incomplete. The sample lists tens of thousands of clones, about 88% occurring once. The material was peripheral blood, obtained before any cancer treatment. These receptors came from an older female donor with stage I lung adenocarcinoma. CDR3s leave out the opening cysteine and the closing phenylalanine or tryptophan. Part of the rows lack a size; the others show once, few, many or a class for expanded clones.

clone_size	v_call	j_call	cdr3_aa
NA	TRBV6-1	TRBJ2-7	ASMGVGYEQY
once	TRBV27	TRBJ2-1	ASRYGLAASYNEQF
NA	TRBV28	TRBJ1-4	ASSSQGSGEKLF
NA	TRBV4-3	TRBJ2-2	ASSRDLPGLGVTGELF
NA	TRBV7-2	TRBJ2-7	ASSLATGPHYEQY
NA	TRBV18	TRBJ2-7	ASSPTLGEQY
NA	TRBV5-1	TRBJ2-2	ASSPLAGAGELF
NA	TRBV2	TRBJ1-5	ASSEAGPTYNQPQH
NA	TRBV5-5	TRBJ1-4	ASSQDGKGDWEKLF
once	TRBV4-1	TRBJ1-3	ASSQAGAGNTIY
once	TRBV29-1	TRBJ2-5	SVEELGPQY
NA	TRBV19	TRBJ1-2	ASSIATYYGYT
NA	TRBV5-1	TRBJ1-1	ASREGGLAF
NA	TRBV4-3	TRBJ2-3	ASSQGVVGGTQY
NA	TRBV28	TRBJ1-5	ASSSSLEDFSNQPQH
NA	TRBV5-4	TRBJ2-7	ASSILAGGYEQY
NA	TRBV7-6	TRBJ2-3	ASSLVGGTMDTQY
NA	TRBV6-6	TRBJ2-1	ASSTPPGEQF
NA	TRBV18	TRBJ1-1	ASSLTGSDTEAF
NA	TRBV18	TRBJ2-1	ASSLPGGLAGANEQF
NA	TRBV18	TRBJ1-3	ASSDRPAVSGNTIY
NA	TRBV10-3	TRBJ2-7	AIWGAGNEQY
NA	TRBV6-5	TRBJ2-2	ASRPTWTGELF